This T cell receptor (beta chain) was captured in a study of blood T cell repertoires in COVID-19. Study as a whole: Samples taken during acute and convalescent COVID-19 were collected in the United States, Italy and Spain. Sample material is recorded as cDNA or gDNA derived from T cells, B-cell-depleted T cells, or PBMCs.

This CDR3 has 15 residues. With 3 bases clipped from V and 2 bases from J, the junction kept 7 bases outside the gene matches. Germline lookup yields CDR1 WNHNN and CDR2 SYGVQD (reference sequence). In the original analysis: Reference gene primer amplification gave estimated nucleated cell counts. The method was immunoSEQ multiplex PCR; TCRdb's version includes in-frame clones alone and lacks a portion of them. The DNA was the basis for D and trimming; V, J and clone size are from that table. The table shows 45,000 to 65,000 clones, with 84% occurring only once. The sequence was obtained from a woman of 80 years or more with acute or convalescent COVID-19. The sample was peripheral blood. The chain employs TRBV10-1 and TRBJ2-7; TRBD2 matches 7 bases. The CDR3 here is CASSEGAGFPYEQYF. The CDR3 DNA reads TGCGCCAGCAGTGAAGGAGCGGGGTTTCCCTACGAGCAGTACTTC.